The next 3 T cell receptor beta chains were all read from a single sample in a study of T cell responses to AZD1222 COVID-19 vaccine. Here immunoSEQ multiplex PCR was the method, and the copy in TCRdb shows in-frame clones only, minus some. The data hold approximately 150,000 clones, with about 88% observed a single time. Sample: peripheral blood, taken on day 0 of AZD1222 vaccination. All receptors derive from an adult in good health.

The chain couples TRBV10-1 to TRBJ2-1; a possible D gene is TRBD1 (7 bases). Germline V gene data show CDR1 as WNHNN and CDR2 as SYGVQD (reference sequence). The V end was cut by 3 bases, the J end by 10 bases, with 19 bases between. This CDR3 has 15 residues. The CDR3 region has the DNA TGCGCCAGCAGTGATGGAGGGACAGCATTCAAGGAGCAGTTCTTC. Translated, it gives CASSDGGTAFKEQFF.

The rearrangement joins TRBV9 to TRBJ1-2; D is perhaps TRBD1 (5 bases). The V gene lost 0 bases and the J gene lost 4 bases, with 7 bases spanning the gap. Germline V gene lookup returns CDR1 SGDLS and CDR2 YYNGEE. The CDR3 consists of 13 residues. The CDR3 protein is CASSVGGLYGYTF. The CDR3 DNA reads TGTGCCAGCAGCGTAGGGGGCCTCTATGGCTACACCTTC. Combining the CDR3 with reference TRBV9 and TRBJ1-2 gives the whole variable domain DSGVTQTPKHLITATGQRVTLRCSPRSGDLSVYWYQQSLDQGLQFLIQYYNGEERAKGNILERFSAQQFPDLHSELNLSSLELGDSALYFCASSVGGLYGYTFGSGTRLTVV.

V and J are TRBV2 and TRBJ1-5; D is uncertain. This CDR3 region has 13 residues. CDR1 is SNHLY and CDR2 is FYNNEI in the germline V gene. V lost 7 bases, J lost 4 bases, and 11 bases lay in between. CDR3 amino acids: CASNRDGNQPQHF. The DNA of the CDR3 is TGTGCCAGCAATCGCGACGGTAATCAGCCCCAGCATTTT.